This T cell receptor beta chain was retrieved from a study of blood T cell repertoires in COVID-19. Study-wide context: Samples taken during acute and convalescent COVID-19 were collected in the United States, Italy and Spain. The analysed material was cDNA or gDNA that came from T cells, B-cell-depleted T cells, or PBMCs.

Methods used by the authors: Estimation of nucleated cell counts was performed using reference gene primer amplification. Method: immunoSEQ multiplex PCR; TCRdb's copy keeps in-frame clones and lacks some. The V and J calls and clone size were taken over from that table, and D and trimming were inferred from the DNA. This sample yields about 120,000 clones, of which approximately 70% are seen a single time; under 10% belongs to the top ten. Germline CDR1 and CDR2: SGHAT and FQNNGV. V was pared by 1 base and J by 7 bases, with 10 bases between. CDR3 length equals 13 residues. The sequenced material came from peripheral blood. The receptor was isolated from a woman in her sixties with acute or convalescent COVID-19. V usage is TRBV11-2 and J usage is TRBJ1-2, with D possibly matching TRBD1 (5 bases). The CDR3 DNA reads TGTGCCAGCAGCTTAGCGCAGGGAGGTGGCTACACCTTC. The encoded protein is CASSLAQGGGYTF.